This TCR beta chain is from a study of control samples from healthy donors and cancer patients. Sequenced by immunoSEQ multiplex PCR; TCRdb stores in-frame clones only, minus some. There are around 53,000 clones in the sample; approximately 86% occur only once, and around 15% lies in the top ten. The CDR3 consists of 16 residues. Germline V lookup: CDR1 MGHDK, CDR2 SYGVNS. V shed 1 base and J shed 2 bases, with 14 bases lying between them. The gene calls are TRBV25-1 and TRBJ1-1; a possible D gene is TRBD1 (6 bases). The sequencing sample was made of PBMCs. This TCR was recovered from a man aged 55 to 70 with head and neck cancer. The CDR3 bases are TGTGCCAGCAGTGAATTAGGGGGGGCGGATAACACTGAAGCTTTCTTT. This encodes CASSELGGADNTEAFF.